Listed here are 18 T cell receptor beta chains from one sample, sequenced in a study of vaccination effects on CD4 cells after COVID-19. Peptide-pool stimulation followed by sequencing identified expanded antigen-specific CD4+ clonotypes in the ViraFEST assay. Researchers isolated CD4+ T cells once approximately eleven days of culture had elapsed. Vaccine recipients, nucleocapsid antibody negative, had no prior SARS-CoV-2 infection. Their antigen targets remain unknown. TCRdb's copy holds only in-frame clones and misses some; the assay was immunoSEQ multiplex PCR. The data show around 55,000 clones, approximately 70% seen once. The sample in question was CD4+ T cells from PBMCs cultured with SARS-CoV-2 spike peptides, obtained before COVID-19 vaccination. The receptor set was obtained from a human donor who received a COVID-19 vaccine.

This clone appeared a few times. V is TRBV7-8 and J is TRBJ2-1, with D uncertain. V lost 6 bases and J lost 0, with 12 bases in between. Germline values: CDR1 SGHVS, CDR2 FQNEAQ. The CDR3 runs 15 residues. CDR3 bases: TGTGCCAGCAGTCCTAGTCGTAGCTCCTACAATGAGCAGTTCTTC. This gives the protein CASSPSRSSYNEQFF.

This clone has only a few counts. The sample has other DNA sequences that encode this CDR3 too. CDR3 sequence reads: CASSLGRQGADTQYF. The CDR3 coding sequence is TGCGCCAGCAGCTTGGGTCGTCAGGGGGCAGATACGCAGTATTTT. J is TRBJ2-3 and V is TRBV5-1, with 7 positions matching TRBD1. The J segment lost 4 bases and the V segment lost 0 bases, leaving 5 bases of the junction unmatched. This CDR3 is 15 amino acids long. CDR1 and CDR2 (germline): SGHRS, YFSETQ.

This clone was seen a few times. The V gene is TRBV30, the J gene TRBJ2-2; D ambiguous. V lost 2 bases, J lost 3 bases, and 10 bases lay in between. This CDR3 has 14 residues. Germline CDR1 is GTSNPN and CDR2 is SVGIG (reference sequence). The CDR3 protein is CAWSRIYYTGELFF. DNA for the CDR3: TGTGCCTGGAGTAGGATCTACTACACCGGGGAGCTGTTTTTT. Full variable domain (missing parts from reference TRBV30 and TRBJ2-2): SQTIHQWPATLVQPVGSPLSLECTVEGTSNPNLYWYRQAAGRGLQLLFYSVGIGQISSEVPQNLSASRPQDRQFILSSKKLLLSDSGFYLCAWSRIYYTGELFFGEGSRLTVL.

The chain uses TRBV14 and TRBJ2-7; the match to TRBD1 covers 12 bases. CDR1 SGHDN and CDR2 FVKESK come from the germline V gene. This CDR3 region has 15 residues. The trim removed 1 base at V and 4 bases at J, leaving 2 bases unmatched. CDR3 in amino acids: CASSQGDRGHYEQYF. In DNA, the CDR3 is TGTGCCAGCAGCCAAGGGGACAGGGGGCATTACGAGCAGTACTTC.

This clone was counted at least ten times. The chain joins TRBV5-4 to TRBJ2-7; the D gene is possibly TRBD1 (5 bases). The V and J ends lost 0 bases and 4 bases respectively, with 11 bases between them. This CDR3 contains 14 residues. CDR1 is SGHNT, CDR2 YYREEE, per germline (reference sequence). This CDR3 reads CASSLAEGAYEQYF. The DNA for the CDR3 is TGTGCCAGCAGCTTGGCCGAAGGGGCGTACGAGCAGTACTTC.

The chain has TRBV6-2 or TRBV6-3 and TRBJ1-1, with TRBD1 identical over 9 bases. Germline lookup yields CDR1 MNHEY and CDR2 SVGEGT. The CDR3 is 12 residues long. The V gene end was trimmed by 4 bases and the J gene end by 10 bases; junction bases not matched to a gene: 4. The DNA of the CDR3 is TGTGCCAGCAGTTTCGGGACAGGGACAGCTTTCTTT. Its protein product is CASSFGTGTAFF.

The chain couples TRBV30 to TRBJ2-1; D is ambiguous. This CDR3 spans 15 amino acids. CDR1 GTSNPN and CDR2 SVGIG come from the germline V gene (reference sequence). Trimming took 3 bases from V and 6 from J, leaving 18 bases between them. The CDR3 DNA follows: TGTGCCTGGAGGGCCCATGGGCTACCGGTCAATGAGCAGTTCTTC. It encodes CAWRAHGLPVNEQFF.

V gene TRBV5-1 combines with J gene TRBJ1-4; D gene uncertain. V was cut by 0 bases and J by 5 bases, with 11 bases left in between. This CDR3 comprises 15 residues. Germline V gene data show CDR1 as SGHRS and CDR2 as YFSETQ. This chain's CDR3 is CASSLAGSPNEKLFF. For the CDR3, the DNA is TGCGCCAGCAGCTTGGCCGGCAGCCCAAATGAAAAACTGTTTTTT.

The CDR3 protein is CASQDSLEAFF. The CDR3 nucleotides are TGTGCCAGCCAGGACAGTCTTGAAGCTTTCTTT. This rearrangement joins TRBV28 to TRBJ1-1, with D possibly TRBD1 on 6 matching bases. Germline V lookup: CDR1 MDHEN, CDR2 SYDVKM. The CDR3 is 11 residues long. Trimming pared 8 bases from V and 7 bases from J, leaving 11 bases between.

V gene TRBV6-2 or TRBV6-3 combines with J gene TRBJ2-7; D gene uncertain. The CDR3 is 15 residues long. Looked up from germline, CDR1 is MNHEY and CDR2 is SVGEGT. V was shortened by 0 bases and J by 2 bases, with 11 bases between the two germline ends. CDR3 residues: CASSYSGSNTYEQYF. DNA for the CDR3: TGTGCCAGCAGTTACTCCGGCAGTAACACCTACGAGCAGTACTTC.

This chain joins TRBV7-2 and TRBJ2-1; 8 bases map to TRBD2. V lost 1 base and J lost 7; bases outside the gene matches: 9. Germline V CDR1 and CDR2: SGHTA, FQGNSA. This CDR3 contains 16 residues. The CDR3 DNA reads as TGTGCCAGCAGCTTAGACCCCGGGAGGGGAACTAATGAGCAGTTCTTC. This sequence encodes CASSLDPGRGTNEQFF.

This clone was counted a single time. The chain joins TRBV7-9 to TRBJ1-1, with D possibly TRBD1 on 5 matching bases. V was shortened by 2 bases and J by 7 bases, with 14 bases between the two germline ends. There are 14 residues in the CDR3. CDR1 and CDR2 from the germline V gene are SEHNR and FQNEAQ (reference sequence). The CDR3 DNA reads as TGTGCCAGCAGCTTAAAGGGTGGGGCCGGTGAAGCTTTCTTT. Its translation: CASSLKGGAGEAFF.

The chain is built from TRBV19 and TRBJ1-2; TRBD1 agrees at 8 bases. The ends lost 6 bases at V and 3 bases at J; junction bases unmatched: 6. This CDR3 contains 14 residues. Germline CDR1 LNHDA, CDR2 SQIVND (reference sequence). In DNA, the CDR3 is TGTGCCAGTAGAGGACAGGGCCAAGACTATGGCTACACCTTC. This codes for CASRGQGQDYGYTF. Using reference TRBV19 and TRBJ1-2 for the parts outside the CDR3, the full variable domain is DGGITQSPKYLFRKEGQNVTLSCEQNLNHDAMYWYRQDPGQGLRLIYYSQIVNDFQKGDIAEGYSVSREKKESFPLTVTSAQKNPTAFYLCASRGQGQDYGYTFGSGTRLTVV.

The CDR3 reads CASSPPQVSGKNIQYF. CDR3 coding DNA: TGTGCCAGCTCACCACCGCAGGTGTCCGGGAAAAACATTCAGTACTTC. This rearrangement joins TRBV18 to TRBJ2-4; D gene ambiguous. The length of the CDR3 is 16 residues. From germline, CDR1 is KGHSH and CDR2 LQKENI. The V and J ends lost 0 bases and 4 bases respectively, with 13 bases between them.

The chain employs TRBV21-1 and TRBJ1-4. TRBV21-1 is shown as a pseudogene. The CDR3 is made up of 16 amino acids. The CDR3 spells CASSKRGDEANEKLFF. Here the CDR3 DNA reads TGTGCCAGCAGCAAAAGAGGGGACGAGGCTAATGAAAAACTGTTTTTT.

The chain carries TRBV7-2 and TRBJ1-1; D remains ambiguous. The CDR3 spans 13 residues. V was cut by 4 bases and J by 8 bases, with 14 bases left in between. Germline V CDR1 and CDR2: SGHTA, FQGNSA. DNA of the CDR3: TGTGCCAGCAGCTACCGAAGGGATGGAGAAGCTTTCTTT. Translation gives CASSYRRDGEAFF.

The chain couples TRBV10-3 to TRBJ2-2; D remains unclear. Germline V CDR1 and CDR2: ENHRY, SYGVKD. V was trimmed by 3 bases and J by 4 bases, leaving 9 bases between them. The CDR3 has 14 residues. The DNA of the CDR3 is TGTGCCATCAGTGAAGGGATTGGCACCGGGGAGCTGTTTTTT. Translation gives CAISEGIGTGELFF.

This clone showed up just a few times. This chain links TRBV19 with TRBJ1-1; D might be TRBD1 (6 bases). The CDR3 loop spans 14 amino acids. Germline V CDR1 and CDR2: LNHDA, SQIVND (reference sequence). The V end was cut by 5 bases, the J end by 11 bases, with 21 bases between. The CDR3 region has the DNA TGTGCCAGTAGTCCGGAACAGGGTAAGGACTTGGCTTTCTTT. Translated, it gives CASSPEQGKDLAFF.